Here is one TCR beta chain with its context. Its antigen remains unidentified. No quality values exist for individual bases; no much larger clone is one base distant. Amplification of TCR beta CDR3 regions was carried out from RNA transcripts. A first-round RT-PCR of the TCR CDR3 used the HTBI primer set with the Qiagen OneStep RT-PCR kit. Libraries were constructed in a second round of multiplex PCR, after which size selection and purification were performed. Sequencing of the libraries was done on an Illumina HiSeq2000 using paired-end 100 bp reads. Per the authors' processing: SOAPnuke was used to process the raw data, throwing out any read that contained adapters or uncalled bases, had a mean Phred below 15, or lacked an exact constant-primer or identifier match. COPE v1.2.5 was used to merge high-quality paired reads, and clonotypes were defined as unique nucleotide sequences. Clonotypes were aligned to IMGT TRBV, TRBD and TRBJ reference segments using MiTCR v1.1. The analysis was restricted to V-J combinations with a frequency above 0.0001, which together covered around 99% of the repertoires. A TCS score was defined as the ratio of F50 (clonal expansion) to E x V (chaos), with BLOSUM62-based TCRdist applied between CDR3 peptides within each V-J. Welch's t-statistics and random forest reduced some 510 V-J features to some 14, which were used in a naive Bayes classifier (R e1071). In TCRdb, the public reads were trimmed at Q25 with fastp and aligned with MiXCR, with productive beta chains retained. CDR3 protein duplicates are merged, each entry listing the most common genes and DNA. TCRdb, not the original authors, processed these V and J calls. The sample profile shows approximately 330,000 distinct CDR3 sequences; 18% of them were found once. The ten largest clones represent around 50% of the sample.

A patient counted as having stable Graves' hyperthyroidism if no progression to ophthalmopathy occurred over 18 months of follow-up. The hyperthyroidism patients were between 18 and 65 years old and newly diagnosed, with a disease duration of less than 2 months. Patients with uncontrolled infections, other autoimmune diseases, pregnancy or lactation were excluded. Diagnoses were based on clinical symptoms, serum thyroxine and TRAb, thyroid ultrasound and orbital computed tomography. Ficoll-Paque density gradient centrifugation was used to isolate PBMCs from under 11 ml of fresh peripheral blood. Trizol reagent was used to extract total RNA, and RNA quality was then checked on an Agilent 2100 Bioanalyzer. The data were obtained in a study of T cells in Graves' hyperthyroidism and ophthalmopathy (dated by TCRdb to the late 2010s). About the study as a whole: Peripheral blood samples were taken at initial diagnosis, before any treatment was given. Whether ophthalmopathy could be predicted prospectively was tested in an independent validation cohort made up of roughly 20 hyperthyroidism patients plus 17 patients who later progressed to ophthalmopathy. Following sampling, methimazole starting at 30 mg daily was given to hyperthyroidism patients, and high-dose intravenous methylprednisolone was given to ophthalmopathy patients. In addition, the study compared T-cell repertoires in thyroid tissue and in blood from roughly 6 Graves' hyperthyroidism patients. To identify TCR V-J signatures that set the groups apart, the researchers used a discovery cohort of about a hundred patients, made up of 40 to 45 with Graves' ophthalmopathy and about 55 with stable Graves' hyperthyroidism. The 90 to 100 discovery patients were randomly divided into training and test sets at a 7:3 ratio. The paper reports TCR Vbeta CDR3 sequencing of 130 to 150 peripheral blood samples: 43 ophthalmopathy, over 70 hyperthyroidism and around 17 progressor patients.

Via the germline V gene (reference sequence), CDR1 is DFQATT and CDR2 SNEGSKA. The CDR3 holds 14 amino acids from the cysteine to the phenylalanine. The DNA shown is the 42-base CDR3, in frame from base 1. Here V drops 2 bases and J drops 8 bases, and the junction holds 6 bases not matched to any gene. What the authors observed across the whole study: In validation, the model predicted progression to ophthalmopathy a median of roughly six months before onset, with roughly 70% sensitivity and about 72% specificity. A 13 V-J signature model separated ophthalmopathy from stable hyperthyroidism, with approximately 87% sensitivity and 81.08% specificity in cross-validation and 80%/75% in testing. Most expanded thyroid clonotypes (frequency above 0.001) were also found in blood, which suggests that blood repertoires may mirror thyroid immune responses. Sample size was not statistically predetermined, and blinding of investigators to group allocation was not performed.

The TCR was taken from a woman between 45 and 60 years old with Graves' hyperthyroidism. The sample consisted of blood. The chain is made from TRBV20-1 and TRBJ1-4; TRBD1 agrees with 9 junctional bases. The nucleotides read TGCAGTGCTAGATCGGGACAGGGTGTCGAAAAACTGTTTTTT. Its protein is CSARSGQGVEKLFF.